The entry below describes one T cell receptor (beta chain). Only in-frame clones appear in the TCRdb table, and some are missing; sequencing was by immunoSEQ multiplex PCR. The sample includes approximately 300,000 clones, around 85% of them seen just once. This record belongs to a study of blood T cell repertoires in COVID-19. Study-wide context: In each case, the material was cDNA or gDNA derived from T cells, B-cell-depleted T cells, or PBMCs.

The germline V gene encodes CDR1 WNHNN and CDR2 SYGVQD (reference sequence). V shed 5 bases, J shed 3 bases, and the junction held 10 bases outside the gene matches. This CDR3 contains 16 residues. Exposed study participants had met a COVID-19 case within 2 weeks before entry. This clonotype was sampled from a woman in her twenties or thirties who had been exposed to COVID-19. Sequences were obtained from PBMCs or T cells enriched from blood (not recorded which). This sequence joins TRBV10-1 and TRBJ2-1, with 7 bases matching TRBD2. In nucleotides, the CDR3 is TGCGCCAGCAGTAGGGCTAGCGGTGACCTCTACAATGAGCAGTTCTTC. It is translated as CASSRASGDLYNEQFF.